Following are 26 T cell receptor beta chains from one sample sequenced in a study of blood T cells in healthy people across ages. Sample-barcoded 5' priming and a J-beta primer mix drove a second PCR of about 7 to 12 cycles. TCRdb passed the 5' RACE reads through MiXCR, listing each CDR3 protein once. Of 890,000 or so distinct CDR3 sequences listed, less than 80% are singletons. Sequenced material: blood. These receptors came from a man younger than 40 in good health.

The V and J genes are TRBV9 and TRBJ2-5; D unclear. This CDR3 comprises 14 residues. Germline V gene data show CDR1 as SGDLS and CDR2 as YYNGEE. Trimming took off 4 bases at V and 1 base at J, with 11 bases between the two ends. In DNA, the CDR3 is TGTGCCAGCAGCCCCAGCCGACTCCAAGAGACCCAGTACTTC. As protein: CASSPSRLQETQYF.

The chain recombines TRBV7-2 with TRBJ1-5, with D unresolved. The germline V gene encodes CDR1 SGHTA and CDR2 FQGNSA. V was trimmed by 5 bases and J by 3 bases, leaving 14 bases between them. The CDR3 loop spans 15 amino acids. The CDR3 protein is CASSTRAGPNQPQHF. CDR3 coding DNA: TGTGCCAGCAGCACCCGCGCGGGCCCCAATCAGCCCCAGCATTTT.

This rearrangement joins TRBV3-1 to TRBJ2-5, with D tentatively TRBD1 (5 bases). Germline CDR1 LGHDT, CDR2 YNNKEL (reference sequence). V lost 0 bases, J lost 3 bases, and 8 bases lay in between. The CDR3 consists of 14 residues. Written as DNA, the CDR3 is TGTGCCAGCAGCCAAGAGACAGCAGAAGAGACCCAGTACTTC. It yields the protein CASSQETAEETQYF.

This clonotype has a single count. It may be a read error: a sequence one base away is much more abundant. The J gene is TRBJ2-7, the V gene TRBV20-1, with D tentatively TRBD1 (5 bases). The CDR3 sequence is 11 residues long. Trimming took 7 bases from V and 3 from J, leaving 10 bases between them. Germline CDR1 is DFQATT and CDR2 is SNEGSKA (reference sequence). For the CDR3, the DNA is TGCAGTGGCCCTAGGGGCTACGAGCAGTACTTC. It yields the protein CSGPRGYEQYF.

J is TRBJ2-3 and V is TRBV6-2 or TRBV6-3; D remains unclear. Trimming cost V 11 bases and J 0 bases, with 12 bases left between them. The CDR3 covers 13 residues. Germline CDR1 is MNHEY and CDR2 is SVGEGT. The CDR3 loop reads CAGRGSSTDTQYF. The CDR3 coding sequence is TGTGCCGGCCGCGGATCTAGCACAGATACGCAGTATTTT.

The rearrangement links TRBV6-2 or TRBV6-3 to TRBJ1-6; D ambiguous. The V gene lost 3 bases and the J gene lost 9 bases, with 12 bases spanning the gap. The length of the CDR3 is 14 residues. The germline V gene encodes CDR1 MNHEY and CDR2 SVGEGT. In DNA form, the CDR3 reads TGTGCCAGCAGTTATGAGGCAGGTGCTTCACCCCTCCACTTT. Translated, it gives CASSYEAGASPLHF.

CDR3 sequence reads: CASSANRGNTEAFF. The CDR3 nucleotides read TGCGCCAGCAGCGCGAACAGGGGTAACACTGAAGCTTTCTTT. The rearrangement uses TRBV5-1 and TRBJ1-1, with 7 bases that match TRBD1. In germline, CDR1 is SGHRS, CDR2 YFSETQ. This CDR3 region has 14 residues. Trimming took 4 bases from V and 2 from J; bases not matched to a gene: 5.

This clonotype was detected only a few times. The chain combines TRBV5-1 with TRBJ2-2, with TRBD1 matching 7 bases. The CDR3 covers 15 residues. Germline loops: CDR1 SGHRS, CDR2 YFSETQ. Germline trimming cut 3 bases from V and 4 bases from J; bases unmatched to any gene: 6. The CDR3 nucleotides read TGCGCCAGCAGCTACCGGGACAGATTCACCGGGGAGCTGTTTTTT. Translated: CASSYRDRFTGELFF.

The CDR3 sequence is CASTTPGPSGANVLTF. CDR3 coding DNA: TGTGCCAGCACCACCCCGGGACCCTCTGGGGCCAACGTCCTGACTTTC. The chain couples TRBV27 to TRBJ2-6; D is possibly TRBD1 or TRBD2 (5 bases each). The length of the CDR3 is 16 residues. Germline V gene sequence: CDR1 MNHEY, CDR2 SMNVEV (reference sequence). Trimming left V 7 bases short and J 0 bases short, with 13 bases between. The full variable domain, its missing parts supplied by reference TRBV27 and TRBJ2-6, is EAQVTQNPRYLITVTGKKLTVTCSQNMNHEYMSWYRQDPGLGLRQIYYSMNVEVTDKGDVPEGYKVSRKEKRNFPLILESPSPNQTSLYFCASTTPGPSGANVLTFGAGSRLTVL.

The chain is built from TRBV28 and TRBJ2-6; D is perhaps TRBD2 (5 bases). V lost 4 bases and J 1 base, leaving 17 bases between the germline ends. Germline V gives CDR1 MDHEN, CDR2 SYDVKM. There are 18 residues in the CDR3. The CDR3 reads CASSSVIGGRSGANVLTF. The CDR3, as DNA: TGTGCCAGCAGTTCCGTAATAGGAGGACGGTCTGGGGCCAACGTCCTGACTTTC.

The chain joins TRBV7-2 to TRBJ1-2, with D possibly matching TRBD1 (5 bases). CDR1 is SGHTA and CDR2 is FQGNSA in the germline V gene. The CDR3 runs to 15 residues. The V gene lost 1 base and the J gene lost 4 bases, with 13 bases spanning the gap. The CDR3 protein is CASSLEDPGPYGYTF. The CDR3 coding sequence is TGTGCCAGCAGCTTAGAGGATCCAGGGCCCTATGGCTACACCTTC.

V usage is TRBV9 and J usage is TRBJ1-5; D uncertain. V was cut by 4 bases and J by 4 bases, with 15 bases left in between. This CDR3 comprises 15 residues. Germline values: CDR1 SGDLS, CDR2 YYNGEE. Here the CDR3 DNA reads TGTGCCAGCAGCCCCGAGGGTGTAGAAAATCAGCCCCAGCATTTT. It encodes CASSPEGVENQPQHF.

The rearrangement joins TRBV19 to TRBJ1-5; D is perhaps TRBD1 (5 bases). The CDR3 sequence is 15 residues long. The V gene lost 7 bases and the J gene lost 1 base, with 14 bases spanning the gap. Germline lookup yields CDR1 LNHDA and CDR2 SQIVND (reference sequence). The CDR3 DNA is TGTGCCAGTACCACTGGCCGGGGGAGCAATCAGCCCCAGCATTTT. Translation gives CASTTGRGSNQPQHF.

V usage is TRBV9 and J usage is TRBJ2-7, with 10 positions matching TRBD1. Germline trimming cut 4 bases from V and 5 bases from J; bases unmatched to any gene: 6. Germline CDR1 SGDLS, CDR2 YYNGEE. The CDR3 has 14 amino acids. In nucleotides, the CDR3 is TGTGCCAGCAGCTCTGCCGGGACAGGGGACGAGCAGTACTTC. It encodes CASSSAGTGDEQYF. The whole variable domain, filled in from reference TRBV9 and TRBJ2-7, reads DSGVTQTPKHLITATGQRVTLRCSPRSGDLSVYWYQQSLDQGLQFLIQYYNGEERAKGNILERFSAQQFPDLHSELNLSSLELGDSALYFCASSSAGTGDEQYFGPGTRLTVT.

The sample holds one count of this clonotype. This chain joins TRBV12-3 or TRBV12-4 and TRBJ2-1, with D unresolved. This CDR3 contains 14 residues. Trimming left V 5 bases short and J 2 bases short, with 10 bases between. For the CDR3, the DNA is TGTGCCAGCAGTCTCCCGGGTCCCTACAATGAGCAGTTCTTC. This gives the protein CASSLPGPYNEQFF.

The chain employs TRBV5-1 and TRBJ2-4, with 8 positions matching TRBD1. This CDR3 has 16 residues. Germline V CDR1 and CDR2: SGHRS, YFSETQ. J gave up 5 bases and V 0 bases, and 7 bases lay outside the gene matches. The CDR3 bases are TGCGCCAGCAGCTTGGGGGACAGGAAGTTACAAAACATTCAGTACTTC. Translated: CASSLGDRKLQNIQYF.

This clonotype was recorded once. This sequence joins TRBV9 and TRBJ1-1; a possible D gene is TRBD1 (5 bases). V was clipped by 2 bases and J by 4 bases, with 9 bases between them. The CDR3 consists of 13 residues. CDR1 and CDR2 (germline): SGDLS, YYNGEE. CDR3 loop: CASSVPGGTEAFF. As DNA, the CDR3 is TGTGCCAGCAGCGTCCCTGGGGGCACTGAAGCTTTCTTT.

V gene TRBV24-1 combines with J gene TRBJ1-1, with TRBD1 as a possible D gene (6 bases). The CDR3 loop spans 12 amino acids. Germline CDR1 reads KGHDR; CDR2 reads SFDVKD. The V and J ends lost 4 bases and 5 bases respectively, with 7 bases between them. In nucleotides, the CDR3 is TGTGCCACCAGTGAGGGGGCGACTGAAGCTTTCTTT. As protein: CATSEGATEAFF.

The table lists this clonotype with a few counts. The chain carries TRBV20-1 and TRBJ1-2, with D unresolved. The CDR3 consists of 11 residues. V was pared by 3 bases and J by 4 bases, with 6 bases between. Germline lookup yields CDR1 DFQATT and CDR2 SNEGSKA (reference sequence). The CDR3 region is CSASDLYGYTF. Written as DNA, the CDR3 is TGCAGTGCTAGCGACCTCTATGGCTACACCTTC.

The genes are TRBV4-2 and TRBJ2-1; tentatively, D is TRBD1 (6 bases). This CDR3 is 18 amino acids long. V dropped 0 bases and J dropped 7 bases, with 22 bases sitting between them. Germline V lookup: CDR1 LGHNA, CDR2 YNFKEQ. CDR3 sequence: CASSQDSFAEGVRNEQFF. CDR3 bases: TGTGCCAGCAGCCAAGATTCTTTCGCTGAGGGGGTGAGGAATGAGCAGTTCTTC.

This chain links TRBV7-9 with TRBJ2-5; a weak D match, TRBD1 (6 bases). This CDR3 has 14 residues. V was shortened by 6 bases and J by 5 bases, with 16 bases between the two germline ends. Germline V gene sequence: CDR1 SEHNR, CDR2 FQNEAQ (reference sequence). The CDR3: CASSPDGGRETQYF. Written as DNA, the CDR3 is TGTGCCAGCAGTCCAGATGGGGGCAGGGAGACCCAGTACTTC.

The V call is TRBV4-3, the J call TRBJ2-5; D not certain. V dropped 0 bases and J dropped 5 bases, with 13 bases sitting between them. Germline V CDR1 and CDR2: LGHNA, YSLEER. The CDR3 has 15 residues. The CDR3 bases are TGCGCCAGCAGCCAAGATCCGGGCCCGTGGGAGACCCAGTACTTC. Residues: CASSQDPGPWETQYF.

The chain carries TRBV12-5 and TRBJ2-1; either TRBD1 or TRBD2 may supply D (5 bases each). The germline V and J ends were trimmed by 4 bases and 9 bases, with 10 bases remaining between them. The germline CDR1 and CDR2 sequences are LGHNT and FRNRAP. The CDR3 has 12 amino acids. Here the CDR3 reads CASGWGGGEQFF. The CDR3 nucleotides read TGTGCTAGTGGTTGGGGTGGGGGTGAGCAGTTCTTC.

Worth noting for this clonotype: The junction departs from the called germline gene at one end, perhaps through a read error. The chain uses TRBV4-3 and TRBJ1-2; D ambiguous. There are 13 residues in the CDR3. Germline CDR1 LGHNA, CDR2 YSLEER. As DNA, the CDR3 is TGCGCCAGCAGTCAAGATTTGCCCTATGGCTACACCTTC. Translated: CASSQDLPYGYTF.

The chain employs TRBV7-9 and TRBJ2-7; D uncertain. The CDR3 is 13 amino acids. Germline V gene lookup returns CDR1 SEHNR and CDR2 FQNEAQ (reference sequence). The V gene lost 5 bases and the J gene lost 5 bases, with 13 bases spanning the gap. The CDR3 sequence is CASSPLVIDEQYF. The CDR3 DNA follows: TGTGCCAGCAGCCCCTTGGTTATTGACGAGCAGTACTTC.

Points on this clonotype: Mismatch with germline at one junction end may stem from a read error. The chain joins TRBV9 to TRBJ2-7, with 10 nucleotides matching TRBD1. There are 16 residues in the CDR3. The germline gives CDR1 SGDLS, CDR2 YYNGEE. CDR3 sequence reads: CASSVTGGQSSCEQYF. The CDR3 DNA reads as TGTGCCAGCAGCGTGACAGGGGGCCAGAGCTCCTGCGAGCAGTACTTC.